The clone carrying this TCR beta chain was seen more than once but under ten times. The amount of total RNA extracted per sample was at least 5.5 micrograms. The CDR3 consists of 15 residues. The V gene lost 5 bases and the J gene lost 2 bases, with 14 bases spanning the gap. Germline V gene lookup returns CDR1 LGHNT and CDR2 FRNRAP. With a J-beta primer mix and a sample-barcoded 5' primer, a second PCR ran about 6 to 11 cycles. Each cDNA molecule was tagged by a template-switch adaptor that had 12 random nucleotides. Each CDR3 protein is one row after TCRdb ran MiXCR on the 5' RACE reads. The table includes about 1 million distinct CDR3 sequences, around 43% detected once. The entry originates in a study of blood T cells in healthy people across ages. Overall study: Using template switching, researchers captured about one barcoded beta molecule for each two T cells.

This TCR was recovered from a woman aged 60-70 years in good health. The sequencing input was blood. The chain carries TRBV12-5 and TRBJ2-3; D is perhaps TRBD1 or TRBD2 (5 bases each). In nucleotides, the CDR3 is TGTGCTAGTGGTCTCGAGGGGTGGGACACAGATACGCAGTATTTT. This translates into CASGLEGWDTDTQYF.